The rows below give T cell receptor beta chains drawn from one sample of a study of CD8 T cells in ankylosing spondylitis. TCRdb processed the 5' RACE reads anew with MiXCR; each CDR3 protein has one entry. The data hold about 7,900 distinct CDR3 sequences, with about 3.8% observed a single time. Sequenced: blood, either unsorted or a sorted T cell fraction (not recorded which). These receptors all stem from a female donor with ankylosing spondylitis or in good health (not recorded which). CDR3s include the opening cysteine and the closing phenylalanine or tryptophan. Each record gives: V gene, clone size, D gene, J gene, CDR3 DNA, CDR3 protein. The D gene is left open where the match is weak. The size of a clone is reported for some rows only, either as once, few or many, or as a class for expanded clones.

>TRBV9|many|-|TRBJ2-7
TGTGCCAGCAGCGCAAGCATTACCCACGAGCAGTACTTC
CASSASITHEQYF
>TRBV9|medium-sized|-|TRBJ1-1
TGTGCCAGCAGCTTAGGGGTACACACTGAAGCTTTCTTT
CASSLGVHTEAFF
>TRBV9|medium-sized|-|TRBJ1-1
TGTGCCAGCAGCGTAGGTGTGGGGAACACTGAAGCTTTCTTT
CASSVGVGNTEAFF
>TRBV23-1|-|TRBD1|TRBJ1-5
TGCGCCAGCAGTCCAGAGGGGGCGAGCAATCAGCCCCAGCATTTT
CASSPEGASNQPQHF
>TRBV9|many|-|TRBJ2-2
TGTGCCAGCAGCGTAGCCCAGAGGGTCTATCCCACCGGGGAGCTGTTTTTT
CASSVAQRVYPTGELFF
>TRBV9|medium-sized|-|TRBJ1-2
TGTGCCAGCAGCCCAGAGAAGGGGATCTATGGCTACACCTTC
CASSPEKGIYGYTF
>TRBV9|medium-sized|TRBD2|TRBJ2-1
TGTGCCAGCAGCGTAGTCAGCGGGGGGATTGAGTTCTTC
CASSVVSGGIEFF
>TRBV9|many|TRBD2|TRBJ2-1
TGTGCCAGCAGCACCCGGACTAGCGGGGGGAGCCTTAATGAGCAGTTCTTC
CASSTRTSGGSLNEQFF
>TRBV9|medium-sized|TRBD2|TRBJ2-1
TGTGCCAGCAGCGTAGGGGCTAGCGGGGGGTACAATGAGCAGTTCTTC
CASSVGASGGYNEQFF
>TRBV9|many|-|TRBJ1-4
TGTGCCAGCAGCGTAGGGACAGTGAATGAAAAACTGTTTTTT
CASSVGTVNEKLFF
>TRBV9|medium-sized|-|TRBJ2-3
TGTGCCAGCAGCGTAGGCGACTCCACAGATACGCAGTATTTT
CASSVGDSTDTQYF